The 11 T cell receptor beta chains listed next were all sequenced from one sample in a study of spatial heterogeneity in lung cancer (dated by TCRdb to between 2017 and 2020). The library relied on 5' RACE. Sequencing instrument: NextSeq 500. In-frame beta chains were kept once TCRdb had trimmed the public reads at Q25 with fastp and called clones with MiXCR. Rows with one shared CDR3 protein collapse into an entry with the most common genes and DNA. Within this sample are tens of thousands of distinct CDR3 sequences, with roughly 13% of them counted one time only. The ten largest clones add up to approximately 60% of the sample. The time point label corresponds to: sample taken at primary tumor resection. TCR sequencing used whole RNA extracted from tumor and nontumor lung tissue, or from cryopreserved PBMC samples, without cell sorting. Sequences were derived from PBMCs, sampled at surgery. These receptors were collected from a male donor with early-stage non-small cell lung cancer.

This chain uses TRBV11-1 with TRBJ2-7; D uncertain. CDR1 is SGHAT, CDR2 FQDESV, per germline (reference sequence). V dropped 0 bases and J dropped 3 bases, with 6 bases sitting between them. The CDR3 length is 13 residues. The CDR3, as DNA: TGTGCCAGCAGCTTAGCGCACAACTACGAGCAGTACTTC. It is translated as CASSLAHNYEQYF. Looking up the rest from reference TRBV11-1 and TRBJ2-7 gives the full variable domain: EAEVAQSPRYKITEKSQAVAFWCDPISGHATLYWYRQILGQGPELLVQFQDESVVDDSQLPKDRFSAERLKGVDSTLKIQPAELGDSAMYLCASSLAHNYEQYFGPGTRLTVT.

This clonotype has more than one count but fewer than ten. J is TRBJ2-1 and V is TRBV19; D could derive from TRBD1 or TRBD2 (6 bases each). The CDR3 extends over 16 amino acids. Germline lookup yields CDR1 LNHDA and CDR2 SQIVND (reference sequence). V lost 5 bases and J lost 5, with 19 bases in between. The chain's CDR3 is CASSAQGFGRNNEQFF. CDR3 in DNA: TGTGCCAGTAGTGCACAGGGTTTTGGGAGGAACAATGAGCAGTTCTTC.

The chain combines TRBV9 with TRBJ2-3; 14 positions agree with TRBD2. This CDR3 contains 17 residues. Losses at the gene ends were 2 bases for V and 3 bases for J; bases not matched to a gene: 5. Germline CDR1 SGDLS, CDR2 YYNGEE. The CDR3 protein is CASSVTSGGAVTDTQYF. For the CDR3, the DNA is TGTGCCAGCAGCGTGACTAGCGGGGGGGCGGTAACAGATACGCAGTATTTT.

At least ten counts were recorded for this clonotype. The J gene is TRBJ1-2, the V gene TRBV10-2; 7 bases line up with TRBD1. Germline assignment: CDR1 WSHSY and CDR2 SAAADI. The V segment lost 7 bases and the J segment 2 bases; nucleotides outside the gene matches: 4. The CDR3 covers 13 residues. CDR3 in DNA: TGCGCCAGCAAAAGACAGGGAAACTATGGCTACACCTTC. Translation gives CASKRQGNYGYTF.

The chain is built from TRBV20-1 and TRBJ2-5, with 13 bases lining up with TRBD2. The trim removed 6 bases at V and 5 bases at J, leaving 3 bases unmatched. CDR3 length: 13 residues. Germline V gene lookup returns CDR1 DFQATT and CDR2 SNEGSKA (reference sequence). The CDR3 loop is CSAPLAGGETQYF. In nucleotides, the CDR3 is TGCAGTGCGCCACTAGCGGGAGGGGAGACCCAGTACTTC.

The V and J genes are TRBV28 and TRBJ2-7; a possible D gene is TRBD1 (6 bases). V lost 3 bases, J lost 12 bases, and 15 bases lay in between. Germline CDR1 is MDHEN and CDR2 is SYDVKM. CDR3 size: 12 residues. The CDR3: CASSFGQWARYF. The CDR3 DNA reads TGTGCCAGCAGTTTTGGACAGTGGGCCAGGTACTTC.

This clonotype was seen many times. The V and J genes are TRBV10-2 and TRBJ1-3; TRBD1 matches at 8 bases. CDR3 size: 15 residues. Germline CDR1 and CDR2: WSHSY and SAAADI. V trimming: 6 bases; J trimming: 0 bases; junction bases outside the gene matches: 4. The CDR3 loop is CASSDGQGSGNTIYF. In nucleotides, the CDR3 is TGCGCCAGCAGCGACGGACAGGGCTCTGGAAACACCATATATTTT.

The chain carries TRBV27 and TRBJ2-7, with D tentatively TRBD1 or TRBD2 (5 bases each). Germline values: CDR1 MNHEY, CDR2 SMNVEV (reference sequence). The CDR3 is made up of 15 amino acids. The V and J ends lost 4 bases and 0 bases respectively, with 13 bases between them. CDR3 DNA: TGTGCCAGCAGTTCGGGACCGAGGAGCTCCTACGAGCAGTACTTC. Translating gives CASSSGPRSSYEQYF.

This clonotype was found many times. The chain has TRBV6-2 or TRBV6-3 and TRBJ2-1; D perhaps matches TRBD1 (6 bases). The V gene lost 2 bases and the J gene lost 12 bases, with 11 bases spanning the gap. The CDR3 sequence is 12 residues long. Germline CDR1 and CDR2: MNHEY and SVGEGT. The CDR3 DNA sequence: TGTGCCAGCAGTTACACGTTAGGGGGGCAGTTCTTC. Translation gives CASSYTLGGQFF.

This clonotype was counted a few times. The CDR3: CAWRRGQGAREQYF. DNA for the CDR3: TGTGCCTGGAGGAGAGGACAGGGGGCTCGGGAGCAGTACTTC. This sequence joins TRBV30 and TRBJ2-7; 11 positions agree with TRBD1. There are 14 residues in the CDR3. Germline V gene data show CDR1 as GTSNPN and CDR2 as SVGIG (reference sequence). V lost 3 bases to trimming and J lost 7 bases; unmatched junction nucleotides: 8. Variable domain in full (rest from reference TRBV30 and TRBJ2-7): SQTIHQWPATLVQPVGSPLSLECTVEGTSNPNLYWYRQAAGRGLQLLFYSVGIGQISSEVPQNLSASRPQDRQFILSSKKLLLSDSGFYLCAWRRGQGAREQYFGPGTRLTVT.

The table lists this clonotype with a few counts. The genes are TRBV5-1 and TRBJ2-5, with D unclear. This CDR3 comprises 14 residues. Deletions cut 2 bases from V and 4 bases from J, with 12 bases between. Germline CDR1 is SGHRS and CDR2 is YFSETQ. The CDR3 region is CASSFFGVRETQYF. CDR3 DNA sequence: TGCGCCAGCAGCTTCTTCGGAGTTCGAGAGACCCAGTACTTC.